Sequencing of this T cell receptor (beta chain) was carried out in a study of T cells in Graves' hyperthyroidism and ophthalmopathy. Study conclusions and caveats: Median prediction lead before ophthalmopathy onset was 5.5 to 7 months with the model.

This clonotype was recorded a few times. Its antigen is unknown. Lactation, pregnancy, other autoimmune disease or uncontrolled infection led to exclusion of patients. Ahead of any ophthalmopathy symptoms, the blood sample was obtained at the first diagnosis of hyperthyroidism. RNA transcripts provided the source from which TCR beta CDR3 regions were amplified. The TCR CDR3 first-round RT-PCR relied on the HTBI primer set. A single record per CDR3 protein comes from TCRdb applying MiXCR to the multiplex PCR reads. This table has fewer than 400,000 distinct CDR3 sequences, approximately 14% appearing once. The germline V gene has CDR1 MNHEY and CDR2 SMNVEV (reference sequence). V lost 0 bases, J lost 0 bases, and 4 bases stayed unmatched. This CDR3 has 16 amino acids.

The chain carries TRBV27 and TRBJ2-5; the match to TRBD1 covers 7 bases. The sequence came from a woman under 30 with Graves' hyperthyroidism that later progressed to Graves' ophthalmopathy. Sequencing was done on a sample of blood. DNA for the CDR3: TGTGCCAGCAGTTTATCCGGGACAGCTTACCAAGAGACCCAGTACTTC. It encodes CASSLSGTAYQETQYF.